The source of this TCR beta chain is a study of blood T cell repertoires in COVID-19. Cohort 3 recovery required two negative PCRs, clearance, or symptom resolution. CDR3 length equals 16 residues. Trimming shortened V by 3 bases and J by 7 bases, and 19 bases separated the two germline ends. Germline CDR1 reads SNHLY; CDR2 reads FYNNEI. Here immunoSEQ multiplex PCR was the method, and the copy in TCRdb shows in-frame clones only, minus some. Of approximately 210,000 clones in the sample, approximately 80% were seen once. This clonotype originated in a man aged 35 to 55 who had recovered from COVID-19. The V gene is TRBV2, the J gene TRBJ1-5, with a possible D match to TRBD1 (6 bases). The sequencing input was PBMCs or T cells enriched from blood (not recorded which). CDR3 DNA sequence: TGTGCCAGCAGTGACCCGGGGGGGGCGATTAGGCAGCCCCAGCATTTT. Translated, it gives CASSDPGGAIRQPQHF.